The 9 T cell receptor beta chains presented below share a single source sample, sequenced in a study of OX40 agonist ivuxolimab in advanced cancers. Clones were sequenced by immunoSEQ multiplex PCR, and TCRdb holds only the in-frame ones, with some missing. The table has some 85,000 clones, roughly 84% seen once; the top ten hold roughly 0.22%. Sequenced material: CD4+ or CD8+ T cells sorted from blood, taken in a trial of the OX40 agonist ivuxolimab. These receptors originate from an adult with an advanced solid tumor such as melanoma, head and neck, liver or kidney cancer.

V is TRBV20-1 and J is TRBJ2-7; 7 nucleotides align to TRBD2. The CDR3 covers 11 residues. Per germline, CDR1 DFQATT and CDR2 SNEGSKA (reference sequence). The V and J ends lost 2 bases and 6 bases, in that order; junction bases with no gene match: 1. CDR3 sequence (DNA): TGCAGTGCTAGATCGGGGGGCGAGCAGTACTTC. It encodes CSARSGGEQYF.

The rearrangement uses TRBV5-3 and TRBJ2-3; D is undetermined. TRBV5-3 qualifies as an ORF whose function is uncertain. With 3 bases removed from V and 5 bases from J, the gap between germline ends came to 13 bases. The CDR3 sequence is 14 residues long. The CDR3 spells CARSWPLLVDTQYF. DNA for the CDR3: TGTGCCAGAAGCTGGCCCCTGTTGGTAGATACGCAGTATTTT.

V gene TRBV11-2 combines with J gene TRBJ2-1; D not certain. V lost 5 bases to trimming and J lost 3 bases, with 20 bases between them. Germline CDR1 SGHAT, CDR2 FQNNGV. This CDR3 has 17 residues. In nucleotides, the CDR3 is TGTGCCAGCAGCCCCGTGGTGGTCTCTCCCAACTACAATGAGCAGTTCTTC. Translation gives CASSPVVVSPNYNEQFF.

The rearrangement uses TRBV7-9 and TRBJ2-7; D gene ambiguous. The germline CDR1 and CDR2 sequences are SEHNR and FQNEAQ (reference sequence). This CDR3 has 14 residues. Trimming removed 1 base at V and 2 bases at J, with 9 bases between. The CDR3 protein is CASSLVGSAYEQYF. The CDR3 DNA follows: TGTGCCAGCAGCTTAGTTGGCTCTGCCTACGAGCAGTACTTC.

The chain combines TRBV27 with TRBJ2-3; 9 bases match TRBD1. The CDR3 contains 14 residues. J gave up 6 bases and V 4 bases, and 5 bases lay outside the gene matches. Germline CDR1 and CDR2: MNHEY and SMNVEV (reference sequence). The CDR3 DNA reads TGTGCCAGCAGTTCTACAGGGGGCTCTGATACGCAGTATTTT. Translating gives CASSSTGGSDTQYF.

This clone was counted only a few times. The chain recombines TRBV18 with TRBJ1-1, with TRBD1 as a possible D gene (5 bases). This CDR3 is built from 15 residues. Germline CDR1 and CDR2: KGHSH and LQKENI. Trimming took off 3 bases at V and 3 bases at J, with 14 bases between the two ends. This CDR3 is CASSPRQTQDTEAFF. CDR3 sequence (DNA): TGTGCCAGCTCACCGCGACAGACGCAGGACACTGAAGCTTTCTTT.

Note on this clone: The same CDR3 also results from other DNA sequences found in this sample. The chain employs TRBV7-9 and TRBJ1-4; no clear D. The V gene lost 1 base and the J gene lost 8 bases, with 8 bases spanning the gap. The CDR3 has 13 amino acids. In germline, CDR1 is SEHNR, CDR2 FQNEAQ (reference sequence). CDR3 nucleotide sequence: TGTGCCAGCAGCTTAGGAGGTGGGGAAAAACTGTTTTTT. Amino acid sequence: CASSLGGGEKLFF.

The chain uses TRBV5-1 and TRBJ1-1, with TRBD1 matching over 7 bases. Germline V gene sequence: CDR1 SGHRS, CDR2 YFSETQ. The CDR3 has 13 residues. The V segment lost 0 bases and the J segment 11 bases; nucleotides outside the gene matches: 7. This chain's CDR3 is CASSLDLRDSAFF. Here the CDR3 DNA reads TGCGCCAGCAGCTTGGACCTCCGGGACAGCGCTTTCTTT.

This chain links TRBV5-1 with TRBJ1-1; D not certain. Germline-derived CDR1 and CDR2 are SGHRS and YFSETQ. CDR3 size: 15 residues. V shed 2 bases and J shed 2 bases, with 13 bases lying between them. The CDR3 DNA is TGCGCCAGCAGCTTACTCCCAGAATTTAACACTGAAGCTTTCTTT. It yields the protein CASSLLPEFNTEAFF.